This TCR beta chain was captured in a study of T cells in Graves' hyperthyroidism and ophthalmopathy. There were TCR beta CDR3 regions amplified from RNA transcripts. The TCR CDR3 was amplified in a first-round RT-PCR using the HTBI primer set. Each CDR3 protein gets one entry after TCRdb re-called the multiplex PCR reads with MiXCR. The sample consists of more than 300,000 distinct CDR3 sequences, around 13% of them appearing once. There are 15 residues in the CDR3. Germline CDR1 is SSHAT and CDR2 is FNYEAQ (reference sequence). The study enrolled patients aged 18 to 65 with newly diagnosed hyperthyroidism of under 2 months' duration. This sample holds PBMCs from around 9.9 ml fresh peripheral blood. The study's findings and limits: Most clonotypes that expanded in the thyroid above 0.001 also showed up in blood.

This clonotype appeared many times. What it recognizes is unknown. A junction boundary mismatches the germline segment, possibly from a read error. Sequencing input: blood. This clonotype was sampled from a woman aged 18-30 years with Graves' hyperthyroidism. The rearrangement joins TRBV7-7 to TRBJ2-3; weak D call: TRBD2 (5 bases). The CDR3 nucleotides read TGTGCTAGCAGCTTAGGACTGACCCACACAGATACGCAGTATTTT. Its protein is CASSLGLTHTDTQYF.